A selection of T cell receptor beta chains follows, all from one sample in a study of OX40 agonist ivuxolimab in advanced cancers. The repertoire was sequenced with immunoSEQ multiplex PCR; TCRdb's copy has only in-frame clones and lacks some. The sample shows 25,000 to 30,000 clones, 90% of them seen only once. The sample in question was CD4+ or CD8+ T cells sorted from blood, obtained in a trial of the OX40 agonist ivuxolimab. The source of these receptors is an adult with an advanced solid tumor such as melanoma, head and neck, liver or kidney cancer. Each CDR3 is given with its conserved first and last residue. A D gene is named only where the DNA matches it firmly. A clone size is listed for some rows: how often the clone was seen (once, few, many), or a class if it is expanded.

>21|TRBJ2-4|TRBD1|TRBV5-1|.
CASSLVRQGRLEPRNKNIQYF
TGCGCCAGCAGCTTGGTGCGACAGGGCCGCCTCGAACCTAGGAACAAAAACATTCAGTACTTC
>15|TRBJ2-7|.|TRBV10-1|.
CASSESQGVLYEQYF
TGCGCCAGCAGTGAGTCGCAGGGTGTTCTCTACGAGCAGTACTTC
>12|TRBJ1-1|.|TRBV6-5|.
CATAGLNTEAFF
TGTGCCACTGCGGGGCTGAACACTGAAGCTTTCTTT
>13|TRBJ1-2|.|TRBV6-5|.
CASSYNGLSEYTF
TGTGCCAGCAGTTATAACGGACTCTCGGAATACACCTTC
>16|TRBJ2-1|.|TRBV11-2|.
CASSLVPGYGLNEQFF
TGTGCCAGCAGCTTAGTCCCAGGGTACGGCTTGAATGAGCAGTTCTTC
>12|TRBJ1-1|.|TRBV7-2|.
CASSPGVGEAFF
TGTGCCAGCAGCCCCGGTGTTGGTGAAGCTTTCTTT
>12|TRBJ2-2|.|TRBV7-8|.
CASSLGPGELFF
TGTGCCAGCAGCTTAGGGCCCGGGGAGCTGTTTTTT
>15|TRBJ1-1|.|TRBV18|.
CASSPSSDIVAEAFF
TGTGCCAGCTCACCTTCCTCGGACATAGTCGCTGAAGCTTTCTTT
>13|TRBJ2-5|.|TRBV10-3|.
CAISEGIQETQYF
TGTGCCATCAGTGAGGGTATCCAAGAGACCCAGTACTTC
>13|TRBJ1-1|.|TRBV30|once
CAWSVLQNTEAFF
TGTGCCTGGAGTGTACTACAGAACACTGAAGCTTTCTTT
>13|TRBJ1-2|.|TRBV6-1|.
CASSEALFSGYTF
TGTGCCAGCAGTGAGGCCCTGTTCAGTGGCTACACCTTC
>15|TRBJ1-2|.|TRBV10-3|.
CAIRERTKTLYGYTF
TGTGCCATCAGAGAACGGACGAAAACTCTCTATGGCTACACCTTC
>14|TRBJ2-5|.|TRBV7-9|.
CASSLDGRRETQYF
TGTGCCAGCAGCTTAGACGGCAGGAGGGAGACCCAGTACTTC
>16|TRBJ2-3|TRBD2|TRBV11-2|once
CASSFRLAGVGDTQYF
TGTGCCAGCAGCTTCAGACTAGCGGGAGTTGGAGATACGCAGTATTTT
>13|TRBJ1-1|.|TRBV6-5|.
CASIEPGGGEAFF
TGTGCCAGCATCGAACCCGGGGGAGGGGAAGCTTTCTTT
>14|TRBJ2-3|TRBD2|TRBV2|.
CARGLAGSTDTQYF
TGTGCCAGGGGACTAGCGGGAAGCACAGATACGCAGTATTTT
>13|TRBJ2-3|TRBD1|TRBV25-1|.
CASSDQGEDTQYF
TGTGCCAGCAGTGACCAGGGGGAAGATACGCAGTATTTT
>12|TRBJ1-1|.|TRBV5-4|.
CASSGVGTEAFF
TGTGCCAGCAGCGGGGTCGGCACTGAAGCTTTCTTT
>14|TRBJ2-5|.|TRBV27|.
CASSLGTGGETQYF
TGTGCCAGCAGTTTGGGGACCGGAGGGGAGACCCAGTACTTC
>15|TRBJ2-7|TRBD2|TRBV7-9|.
CASSPIAGGPYEQYF
TGTGCCAGCAGCCCCATAGCGGGAGGGCCCTACGAGCAGTACTTC
>14|TRBJ2-7|TRBD2|TRBV7-9|.
CASSLGTSYYEQYF
TGTGCCAGCAGCCTCGGGACTAGCTACTACGAGCAGTACTTC
>14|TRBJ1-1|.|TRBV7-9|.
CASSSSFVGSEAFF
TGTGCCAGCAGCTCATCTTTCGTGGGATCTGAAGCTTTCTTT
>17|TRBJ1-4|.|TRBV4-3|.
CASSQEGRGGSNEKLFF
TGCGCCAGCAGCCAAGAGGGCAGGGGAGGTTCTAATGAAAAACTGTTTTTT
>14|TRBJ1-5|.|TRBV9|few
CASSVGYSNQPQHF
TGTGCCAGCAGCGTAGGTTATAGCAATCAGCCCCAGCATTTT
>16|TRBJ2-5|.|TRBV21-1|.
CASSKELEREQETQYF
TGTGCCAGCAGCAAAGAGCTAGAACGTGAACAAGAGACCCAGTACTTC
>12|TRBJ1-2|.|TRBV29-1|.
CSVRQALYGYTF
TGCAGCGTCCGACAGGCACTCTATGGCTACACCTTC
>15|TRBJ2-1|TRBD1|TRBV9|once
CASSPGGSSYNEQFF
TGTGCCAGCAGCCCAGGGGGTAGCTCCTACAATGAGCAGTTCTTC
>14|TRBJ2-5|.|TRBV19|few
CASSEGVPQETQYF
TGTGCCAGTAGTGAGGGGGTTCCACAAGAGACCCAGTACTTC
>15|TRBJ2-1|TRBD2|TRBV6-1|.
CASSEDVGGPYEQFF
TGTGCCAGCAGTGAAGATGTGGGAGGGCCCTATGAGCAGTTCTTC
>17|TRBJ2-3|TRBD2|TRBV9|.
CASSVGMGLLPTDTQYF
TGTGCCAGCAGCGTAGGAATGGGACTATTACCCACAGATACGCAGTATTTT
>16|TRBJ2-1|.|TRBV5-1|.
CASSLSVLARYNEQFF
TGCGCCAGCAGCTTGTCGGTTCTAGCAAGGTACAATGAGCAGTTCTTC
>17|TRBJ1-1|.|TRBV19|.
CASSIALGVTSNTEAFF
TGTGCCAGTAGTATAGCGCTAGGGGTGACTTCGAACACTGAAGCTTTCTTT
>11|TRBJ2-7|TRBD1|TRBV20-1|.
CSVPTGVEQYF
TGCAGTGTTCCGACAGGGGTCGAGCAGTACTTC
>15|TRBJ2-7|.|TRBV29-1|.
CSVEMDTPVSYEQYF
TGCAGCGTGGAGATGGACACCCCGGTATCCTACGAGCAGTACTTC
>15|TRBJ2-5|TRBD1|TRBV4-3|.
CASSQGPGGQETQYF
TGCGCCAGCAGCCAAGGACCAGGGGGCCAAGAGACCCAGTACTTC
>16|TRBJ2-1|TRBD2|TRBV29-1|.
CSVESPGLAGYNEQFF
TGCAGCGTTGAATCCCCGGGACTAGCGGGCTACAATGAGCAGTTCTTC
>16|TRBJ2-7|TRBD2|TRBV5-6|.
CASRGSGGKTSYEQYF
TGTGCCAGCAGAGGAAGCGGGGGCAAGACCTCCTACGAGCAGTACTTC
>14|TRBJ2-7|.|TRBV5-6|.
CASSLVGSSYEQYF
TGTGCCAGCAGCTTGGTCGGCAGCTCCTACGAGCAGTACTTC
>15|TRBJ1-1|.|TRBV4-1|.
CASSQDLGAGPEAFF
TGCGCCAGCAGCCAAGATCTCGGGGCAGGTCCTGAAGCTTTCTTT
>20|TRBJ2-1|TRBD2|TRBV2|few
CASSEEPGLAGGSSYNEQFF
TGTGCCAGCAGTGAAGAGCCGGGACTAGCGGGAGGCAGCTCCTACAATGAGCAGTTCTTC
>14|TRBJ2-2|.|TRBV10-3|once
CAISESGSAGELFF
TGTGCCATCAGTGAGTCAGGTTCCGCCGGGGAGCTGTTTTTT
>16|TRBJ2-3|.|TRBV7-9|.
CASSLGAGTSTDTQYF
TGTGCCAGCAGCTTAGGGGCGGGGACTAGCACAGATACGCAGTATTTT
>11|TRBJ2-7|.|TRBV19|.
CASSLGYEQYF
TGTGCCAGTAGTCTGGGTTACGAGCAGTACTTT
>16|TRBJ1-1|.|TRBV4-3|.
CASSQVTGQHNTEAFF
TGCGCCAGCAGCCAAGTAACGGGCCAGCATAACACTGAAGCTTTCTTT
>13|TRBJ2-1|.|TRBV14|.
CASSHFKYDEQFF
TGTGCCAGCAGCCATTTTAAGTACGATGAGCAGTTCTTC
>15|TRBJ2-1|TRBD2|TRBV7-8|.
CASSPDTSAYNEQFF
TGTGCCAGCAGCCCCGATACTAGCGCCTACAATGAGCAGTTCTTC
>14|TRBJ2-1|TRBD1|TRBV2|.
CASSEKGTGHEQFF
TGTGCCAGCAGTGAAAAGGGGACAGGGCATGAGCAGTTCTTC
>18|TRBJ2-3|.|TRBV21-1|.
CASTESQTGHGGTDTQYF
TGTGCCAGCACTGAAAGTCAAACGGGACATGGGGGCACAGATACGCAGTATTTT
>14|TRBJ2-7|TRBD1|TRBV2|.
CASSEGTGAYEQYF
TGTGCCAGCAGTGAAGGGACAGGAGCCTACGAGCAGTACTTC
>15|TRBJ2-1|.|TRBV4-1|.
CASSHPAGGYNEQFF
TGCGCCAGCAGCCATCCAGCGGGCGGGTACAATGAGCAGTTCTTC
>12|TRBJ1-1|.|TRBV5-6|.
CASSLRGTEAFF
TGTGCCAGCAGCTTGCGGGGCACTGAAGCTTTCTTT
>12|TRBJ2-3|.|TRBV5-4|.
CASNGQTDTQYF
TGTGCCAGCAACGGACAGACAGATACGCAGTATTTT
>12|TRBJ2-7|.|TRBV6-6|once
CASSMGSYEQYF
TGTGCCAGCAGTATGGGGAGCTACGAGCAGTACTTC
>15|TRBJ1-5|.|TRBV10-3|once
CAISAGEGSNQPQHF
TGTGCCATCAGTGCAGGGGAGGGGAGCAATCAGCCCCAGCATTTT